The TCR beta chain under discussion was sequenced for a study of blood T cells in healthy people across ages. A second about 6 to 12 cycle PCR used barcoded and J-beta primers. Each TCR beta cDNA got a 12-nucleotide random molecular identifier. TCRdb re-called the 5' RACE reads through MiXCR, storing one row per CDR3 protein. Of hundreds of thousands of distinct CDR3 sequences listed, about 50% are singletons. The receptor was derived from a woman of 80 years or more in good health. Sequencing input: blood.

The CDR3 DNA is TGTGCCTGGTTGGTATCGAACATTCAGTACTTC. Residues: CAWLVSNIQYF. The chain uses TRBV30 and TRBJ2-7; D is undetermined. The last part of the DNA fits TRBJ2-4 better; the J call may be wrong. The CDR3 contains 11 residues. Germline lookup yields CDR1 GTSNPN and CDR2 SVGIG (reference sequence).